The 25 T cell receptor beta chains in this list originate from one sample, sequenced in a study of early T cells in non-severe SARS-CoV-2 infection. TCRdb called the 5' RACE reads again in MiXCR, with one record for every CDR3 protein. The top ten hold about 1.4% of the sample, which has about 55,000 distinct CDR3 sequences, approximately 12% seen once. The sequencing input was whole blood. The source is an adult who was a healthcare worker with PCR-confirmed SARS-CoV-2 infection or an uninfected control (not recorded which).

This clonotype has ten or more counts. The V call is TRBV6-2 or TRBV6-3, the J call TRBJ2-5; 10 positions agree with TRBD2. The germline gives CDR1 MNHEY, CDR2 SVGEGT. The CDR3 runs 15 residues. The trim removed 4 bases at V and 0 bases at J, leaving 2 bases unmatched. CDR3 DNA: TGTGCCAGCAGTTGGACTAGCGGACACCAAGAGACCCAGTACTTC. It codes for CASSWTSGHQETQYF.

In its sample, this clonotype was seen many times. This chain connects TRBV7-2 to TRBJ2-1; a weak D match, TRBD2 (7 bases). Germline V lookup: CDR1 SGHTA, CDR2 FQGNSA. V was pared by 5 bases and J by 8 bases, with 22 bases between. There are 16 residues in the CDR3. CDR3 DNA: TGTGCCAGCAGCCCTCTCGGACGCGGGGGCGGAGATGAGCAGTTCTTC. As protein: CASSPLGRGGGDEQFF.

The sample holds a few counts of this clonotype. The rearrangement uses TRBV6-1 and TRBJ1-1; 8 bases map to TRBD1. The CDR3 totals 13 residues. Trimming removed 11 bases from V and 4 bases from J; junction bases left unmatched: 9. Germline V gene sequence: CDR1 MNHNS, CDR2 SASEGT. CDR3: CAGHGQGSTEAFF. The CDR3 DNA follows: TGTGCCGGTCACGGACAGGGAAGCACTGAAGCTTTCTTT.

This chain uses TRBV5-1 with TRBJ2-7; D is uncertain. CDR3 size: 15 residues. In germline, CDR1 is SGHRS, CDR2 YFSETQ. The V end was cut by 1 base, the J end by 2 bases, with 13 bases between. In DNA form, the CDR3 reads TGCGCCAGCAGCTTGACCTGCTGTGTTCCCTACGAGCAGTACTTC. This sequence encodes CASSLTCCVPYEQYF.

The rearrangement uses TRBV3-1 and TRBJ2-1; D perhaps matches TRBD2 (7 bases). Germline V CDR1 and CDR2: LGHDT, YNNKEL (reference sequence). Between the trimmed V and J ends, which lost 4 bases and 5 bases, there was a span of 18 bases. This CDR3 is built from 16 residues. CDR3: CASSLMSAGAHNEQFF. The CDR3 DNA reads TGTGCCAGCAGCCTCATGAGCGCGGGGGCCCACAATGAGCAGTTCTTC.

This clonotype was counted at least ten times. This sequence joins TRBV11-2 and TRBJ2-3; a weak D match, TRBD2 (6 bases). The germline V gene has CDR1 SGHAT and CDR2 FQNNGV. The CDR3 loop spans 18 amino acids. Trimming removed 3 bases from V and 0 bases from J, with 19 bases in between. DNA of the CDR3: TGTGCCAGCAGCTTTCCGACTCGGGGGAAAGCTAGCACAGATACGCAGTATTTT. It translates to CASSFPTRGKASTDTQYF.

This clonotype was seen ten or more times. The chain joins TRBV21-1 to TRBJ2-7. TRBV21-1 is shown as a pseudogene. The CDR3 runs to 11 residues. In nucleotides, the CDR3 is TGTGCCAGCAGCAAAATCTACGAGCAGTACTTC. Encoded protein: CASSKIYEQYF.

With regard to this clonotype: A much bigger clone sits one base away, suggesting this may be a read error. This chain connects TRBV6-1 to TRBJ2-7; D not certain. The CDR3 is 12 residues long. CDR1 and CDR2 (germline): MNHNS, SASEGT. CDR3 loop: CASGKLSYKQYF. Written as DNA, the CDR3 is TGTGCCAGCGGGAAACTCTCCTACAAGCAGTACTTC.

This clonotype was seen many times. Here the CDR3 DNA reads TGCAGCGTTGATCACACTCTAGATACGCAGTATTTT. This gives the protein CSVDHTLDTQYF. The rearrangement links TRBV29-1 to TRBJ2-3; D is uncertain. Trimming stripped 3 bases from V and 5 bases from J, with 9 bases between. Germline V gene data show CDR1 as SQVTM and CDR2 as ANQGSEA. This CDR3 region has 12 residues.

This clonotype was picked up a small number of times. This chain links TRBV20-1 with TRBJ2-3, with D tentatively TRBD1 or TRBD2 (5 bases each). V lost 3 bases, J lost 1 base, and 8 bases lay in between. This CDR3 region has 13 residues. Germline CDR1 DFQATT, CDR2 SNEGSKA (reference sequence). This CDR3 is CSARLGGTDTQYF. As DNA, the CDR3 is TGCAGTGCTAGGTTGGGGGGCACAGATACGCAGTATTTT.

Only a few counts were recorded for this clonotype. The CDR3 DNA reads TGTGCCAGCAGCCAGCTTACCCCCTACACTGAAGCTTTCTTT. Its translation: CASSQLTPYTEAFF. This sequence joins TRBV7-9 and TRBJ1-1; no reliable D call. Germline-derived CDR1 and CDR2 are SEHNR and FQNEAQ (reference sequence). The V gene lost 5 bases and the J gene lost 3 bases, with 13 bases spanning the gap. This CDR3 has 14 residues.

This clonotype was seen many times. V gene TRBV4-3 combines with J gene TRBJ1-2, with a possible D match to TRBD1 (5 bases). The germline V gene has CDR1 LGHNA and CDR2 YSLEER. The length of the CDR3 is 15 residues. Trimming took 0 bases from V and 8 from J, leaving 16 bases between them. CDR3 nucleotide sequence: TGCGCCAGCAGCCAAGATACCCAGGGATACGGCGGCTACACCTTC. It is translated as CASSQDTQGYGGYTF.

There are a few counts of this clonotype. CDR3 in amino acids: CASTRPADQEQFF. CDR3 nucleotide sequence: TGTGCCAGCACCCGCCCGGCGGACCAAGAGCAGTTCTTC. V gene TRBV12-3 or TRBV12-4 combines with J gene TRBJ2-1; D uncertain. V lost 7 bases, J lost 10 bases, and 17 bases lay in between. This CDR3 has 13 residues.

Many counts were recorded for this clonotype. The chain links TRBV10-1 to TRBJ2-2, with D unresolved. The V gene's germline CDR1 is WNHNN and CDR2 SYGVQD (reference sequence). With 10 bases removed from V and 6 bases from J, the gap between germline ends came to 15 bases. The CDR3 runs 13 residues. The CDR3 region is CATQKDRAGELFF. The CDR3 DNA reads as TGCGCCACCCAGAAAGACCGCGCCGGGGAGCTGTTTTTT.

This clonotype was recorded many times. The chain uses TRBV20-1 and TRBJ2-3; TRBD2 matches at 11 bases. The germline CDR1 and CDR2 sequences are DFQATT and SNEGSKA (reference sequence). This CDR3 is built from 16 residues. The ends lost 0 bases at V and 6 bases at J; junction bases unmatched: 8. CDR3 amino acids: CSARDPTSGAGDTQYF. As DNA, the CDR3 is TGCAGTGCTAGAGACCCGACTAGCGGGGCGGGGGATACGCAGTATTTT.

This clonotype was counted only a few times. The CDR3 region is CSARDATTDYNEQFF. The CDR3 bases are TGCAGTGCTAGAGACGCTACGACGGACTACAATGAGCAGTTCTTC. The chain joins TRBV20-1 to TRBJ2-1; D is undetermined. The CDR3 contains 15 residues. The V gene lost 0 bases and the J gene lost 3 bases, with 12 bases spanning the gap. Per the germline V gene, CDR1 is DFQATT and CDR2 is SNEGSKA (reference sequence).

This chain joins TRBV2 and TRBJ2-1; tentatively, D is TRBD1 (6 bases). The CDR3 extends over 15 amino acids. Germline V CDR1 and CDR2: SNHLY, FYNNEI. Trimming pared 6 bases from V and 1 base from J, leaving 13 bases between. The CDR3 region is CASRTGTLSYNEQFF. In nucleotides, the CDR3 is TGTGCCAGCAGGACAGGTACTTTATCCTACAATGAGCAGTTCTTC.

The V call is TRBV7-2, the J call TRBJ2-2; D may be TRBD2 (7 bases). The V and J ends lost 5 bases and 7 bases respectively, with 11 bases between them. The V gene's germline CDR1 is SGHTA and CDR2 FQGNSA. CDR3 length equals 13 residues. CDR3 DNA: TGTGCCAGCAGCGGGGGGGCTGGCGGGGAGCTGTTTTTT. It is translated as CASSGGAGGELFF.

The chain combines TRBV5-1 with TRBJ1-3; no clear D gene. CDR3 length: 14 residues. The V end was cut by 4 bases, the J end by 2 bases, with 10 bases between. Germline V lookup: CDR1 SGHRS, CDR2 YFSETQ. The CDR3 spells CASSPGAAGNTIYF. The CDR3 DNA follows: TGCGCCAGCAGCCCGGGCGCCGCTGGAAACACCATATATTTT.

The rearrangement uses TRBV11-2 and TRBJ2-3; tentative D call: TRBD2 (6 bases). Germline V gives CDR1 SGHAT, CDR2 FQNNGV. Trimming took off 3 bases at V and 1 base at J, with 20 bases between the two ends. This CDR3 comprises 18 residues. In DNA form, the CDR3 reads TGTGCCAGCAGCTTTGTGGAGAGTGGGGACTTCGGCACAGATACGCAGTATTTT. Translation gives CASSFVESGDFGTDTQYF.

V gene TRBV7-2 combines with J gene TRBJ1-6; D gene ambiguous. V lost 3 bases and J 7 bases, leaving 10 bases between the germline ends. This CDR3 contains 14 residues. Germline V gives CDR1 SGHTA, CDR2 FQGNSA. The CDR3 here is CASSFAWGNSPLHF. The CDR3 DNA is TGTGCCAGCAGCTTTGCATGGGGAAATTCACCCCTCCACTTT.

This clonotype was seen many times. The chain carries TRBV20-1 and TRBJ2-5; no reliable D call. Trimming left V 3 bases short and J 2 bases short, with 7 bases between. The CDR3 has 12 amino acids. Germline CDR1 and CDR2: DFQATT and SNEGSKA (reference sequence). CDR3: CSARELQETQYF. For the CDR3, the DNA is TGCAGTGCTAGGGAACTACAAGAGACCCAGTACTTC.

J is TRBJ1-1 and V is TRBV20-1, with 7 bases fitting TRBD1. This CDR3 is 19 amino acids long. V lost 0 bases to trimming and J lost 3 bases; unmatched junction nucleotides: 19. Germline CDR1 and CDR2: DFQATT and SNEGSKA (reference sequence). CDR3 nucleotides: TGCAGTGCTAGAGATCGTGGGCGGACAGGAGGGGTTAGGGACACTGAAGCTTTCTTT. It codes for CSARDRGRTGGVRDTEAFF.

The chain links TRBV7-9 to TRBJ2-5; D remains unclear. In germline, CDR1 is SEHNR, CDR2 FQNEAQ (reference sequence). The ends were cut back, 4 bases at V and 8 bases at J, with 11 bases in the middle. The CDR3 covers 12 residues. For the CDR3, the DNA is TGTGCCAGCAGCTCGACGGTCACTACCCAGTACTTC. The encoded protein is CASSSTVTTQYF.

With regard to this clonotype: A read error may explain this, as a much larger clone is one base away. The chain carries TRBV2 and TRBJ2-7; D is uncertain. Germline loops: CDR1 SNHLY, CDR2 FYNNEI. This CDR3 is built from 15 residues. This chain's CDR3 is CTSSPGGKTSYEQYF. The CDR3 DNA reads as TGTACCAGCAGTCCGGGCGGCAAGACTTCCTACGAGCAGTACTTC.